Below, one T cell receptor (beta chain) is given with its context. No antigen is known for it. TCRdb ran MiXCR on the reads and lists one entry per CDR3 protein. Here the sample spans 700,000 to 850,000 distinct CDR3 sequences, about 30% being singletons. The source of the sample is a study of T cell repertoires in cytomegalovirus infection. Study-wide background: Evidence of both CMV infection and a matching HLA type came from public TCR beta signatures. Study-wide results and caveats: HLA-C-restricted CMV-specific TCR beta clonotypes prevailed in the ex vivo response.

V lost 1 base and J lost 3, with 10 bases in between. CDR1 DFQATT and CDR2 SNEGSKA come from the germline V gene (reference sequence). The CDR3 has 15 residues. The sample was cultured CD8+ T cells from PBMCs, taken from culture after CMV antigen stimulation. The sequence came from a human donor in good health (CMV status not recorded). Some clones in this sample may be carry-over from other donors' samples. The chain carries TRBV20-1 and TRBJ1-6; tentatively, D is TRBD1 (6 bases). CDR3: CSARVSGDYNSPLHF. The CDR3 region has the DNA TGCAGTGCTAGAGTCTCAGGGGACTATAATTCACCCCTCCACTTT.